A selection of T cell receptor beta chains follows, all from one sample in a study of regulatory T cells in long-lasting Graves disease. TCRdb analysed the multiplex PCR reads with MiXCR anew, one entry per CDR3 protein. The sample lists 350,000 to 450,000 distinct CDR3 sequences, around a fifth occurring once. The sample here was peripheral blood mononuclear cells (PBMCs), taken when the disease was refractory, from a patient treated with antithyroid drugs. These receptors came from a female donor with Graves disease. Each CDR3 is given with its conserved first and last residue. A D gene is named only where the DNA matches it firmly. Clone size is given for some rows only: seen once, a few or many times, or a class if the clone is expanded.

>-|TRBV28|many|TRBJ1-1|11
TGTGCCAGCAGCTCCGGCTCTGAAGCTTTCTTT
CASSSGSEAFF
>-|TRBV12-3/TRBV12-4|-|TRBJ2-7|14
TGTGCCAGCTCACCCCCCAGCTCCACGGGCGAGCAGTACTTC
CASSPPSSTGEQYF
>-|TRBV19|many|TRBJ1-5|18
TGTGCCAGTAGTATAGATGTCGGGGGGCGCAATCGCAATCAGCCCCAGCATTTT
CASSIDVGGRNRNQPQHF
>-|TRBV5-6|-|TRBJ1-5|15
TGTGCCAGCAGCACTCGTCGGGGTAGACATCAGCCCCAGCATTTT
CASSTRRGRHQPQHF
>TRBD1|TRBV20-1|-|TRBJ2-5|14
TGCAGTGCCGGCCCCAGGGGGCGTTGGGAGACCCAGTACTTC
CSAGPRGRWETQYF
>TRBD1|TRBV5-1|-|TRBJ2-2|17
TGCGCCAGCAGCTTGAACAGGGGTTCGAGTAACACCGGGGAGCTGTTTTTT
CASSLNRGSSNTGELFF
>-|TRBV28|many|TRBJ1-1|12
TGTGCCAGCTCCATCGGGGCGTCTGAAGCTTTCTTT
CASSIGASEAFF
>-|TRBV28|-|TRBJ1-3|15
TGTGCCAGCAGACGTGGTGATGCCTCTGGAAACACCATATATTTT
CASRRGDASGNTIYF
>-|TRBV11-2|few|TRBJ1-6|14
TGTGCCAGCAGCTTAGAAGACTCAAGCTCGCCCCTCCACTTT
CASSLEDSSSPLHF
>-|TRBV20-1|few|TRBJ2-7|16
TGCAGTGCTAGAGATCGGTCCCCTCGGCCTTCTTACGAGCAGTACTTC
CSARDRSPRPSYEQYF
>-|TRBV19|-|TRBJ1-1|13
TGTGCCAGTATGGCGGGGGCCCAGAGCGAAGCTTTCTTT
CASMAGAQSEAFF
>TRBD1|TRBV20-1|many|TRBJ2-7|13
TGCAGTGCCCGACAGACAGGGGCGGCTGAGCAGTACTTC
CSARQTGAAEQYF
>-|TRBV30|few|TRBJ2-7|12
TGTGCCTGGAGTTACAGCTCCTACGAGCAGTACTTC
CAWSYSSYEQYF
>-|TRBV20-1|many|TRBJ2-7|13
TGCAGTGCTACCCGGGACTTCACGTGGGAGCAGTACTTC
CSATRDFTWEQYF
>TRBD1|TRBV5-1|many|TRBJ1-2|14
TGCGCCAGCAGCTCCGGGACAGGGGAATATGGCTACACCTTC
CASSSGTGEYGYTF
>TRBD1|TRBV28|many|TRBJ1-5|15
TGTGCCAGCAGCCCTGTCCAGGGGGGGAATCAGCCCCAGCATTTT
CASSPVQGGNQPQHF
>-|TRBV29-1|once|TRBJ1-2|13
TGCAGCGTTAAAGGCTGGGACGTCTATGGCTACACCTTC
CSVKGWDVYGYTF
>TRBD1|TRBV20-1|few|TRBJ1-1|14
TGCAGTGCCACACGACAGGGATTAAACACTGAAGCTTTCTTT
CSATRQGLNTEAFF
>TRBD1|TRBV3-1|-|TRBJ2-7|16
TGTGCCAGCAGCCAAGCTACCGGGACAGGGTCCTACGAGCAGTACTTC
CASSQATGTGSYEQYF
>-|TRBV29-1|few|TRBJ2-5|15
TGCAGCGCCGCAGGGGGGGCTGGCCAGGGGGAGACCCAGTACTTC
CSAAGGAGQGETQYF
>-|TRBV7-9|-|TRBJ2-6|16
TGTGCCATTGAGCTTAAATCTTTTTCCGGGGCCAACGTCCTGACTTTC
CAIELKSFSGANVLTF
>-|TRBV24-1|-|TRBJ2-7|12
TGTGCCACCAGCGGGGAAAGGCACGAGCAGTACTTC
CATSGERHEQYF
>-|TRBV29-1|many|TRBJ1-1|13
TGCAGCGTTGAACAGCGGTTGAACACTGAAGCTTTCTTT
CSVEQRLNTEAFF
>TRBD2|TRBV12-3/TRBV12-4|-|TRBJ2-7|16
TGTGCCAGCAGCCCCGGGACTAGCGGGAGTCCGGGGGAGCAGTACTTC
CASSPGTSGSPGEQYF
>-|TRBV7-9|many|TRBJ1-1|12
TGTGCCAGCAGCGCCGTAGGGACTGTCGCTTTCTTT
CASSAVGTVAFF
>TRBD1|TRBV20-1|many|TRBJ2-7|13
TGCAGTGCTAGAGAGAGACAGGGCTACGAGCAGTACTTC
CSARERQGYEQYF
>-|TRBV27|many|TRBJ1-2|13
TGTGCCACCCTAGGGGACGGCAACTATGGCTACACCTTC
CATLGDGNYGYTF
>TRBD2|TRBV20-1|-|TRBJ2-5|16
TGCAGTGCAGGACTAGCGGGAGGGCCGGGGGAAGAGACCCAGTACTTC
CSAGLAGGPGEETQYF
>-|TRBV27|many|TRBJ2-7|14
TGTGCCAGCAGTCCCAAGGACAAAGCCTACGAGCAGTACTTC
CASSPKDKAYEQYF
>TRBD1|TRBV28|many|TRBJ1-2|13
TGTGCCAGCAGGGAGCTGACAGGGGCTGGCTACACCTTC
CASRELTGAGYTF
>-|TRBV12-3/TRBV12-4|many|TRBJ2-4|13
TGTGCCACCGGAGGGGGATCCAAAAACATTCAGTACTTC
CATGGGSKNIQYF
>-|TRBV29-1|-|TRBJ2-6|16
TGCAGCGTTGAAGATCGGGTGGTTTTAGGAGCCAACGTCCTGACTTTC
CSVEDRVVLGANVLTF
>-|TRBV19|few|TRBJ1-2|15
TGTGCCAGTAGTATGCAGGTCTACGCTGACTATGGCTACACCTTC
CASSMQVYADYGYTF
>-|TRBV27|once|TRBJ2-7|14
TGTGCCAGCAGTCCGCTCCAGGGGCGGATCGAGCAGTACTTC
CASSPLQGRIEQYF
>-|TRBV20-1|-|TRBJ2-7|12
TGCAGTGCTAGAGATGTCCTAGCAGTTGGGTACTTC
CSARDVLAVGYF
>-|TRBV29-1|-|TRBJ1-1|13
TGCAGCGTGGCGCCCGGACTGAACACTGAAGCTTTCTTT
CSVAPGLNTEAFF
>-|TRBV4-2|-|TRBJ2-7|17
TGTGCCAGCAGCCAAGAGTACCCTACCTCTGTATCATACGAGCAGTACTTC
CASSQEYPTSVSYEQYF
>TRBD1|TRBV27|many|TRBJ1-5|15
TGTGCCAGCAGTTTGATGCAGGGGGCTAATCAGCCCCAGCATTTT
CASSLMQGANQPQHF
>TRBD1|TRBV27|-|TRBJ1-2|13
TGTGCCAGCAGACTTCCAGGGGGCGATGGCTACACCTTC
CASRLPGGDGYTF
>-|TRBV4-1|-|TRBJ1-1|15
TGCGCCAGCAGCCAAGAATCACAGGGTGCCACTGAAGCTTTCTTT
CASSQESQGATEAFF
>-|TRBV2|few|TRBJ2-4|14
TGTGCCAGCAGTGAAAGTAGGGGGGGCAACATTCAGTACTTC
CASSESRGGNIQYF
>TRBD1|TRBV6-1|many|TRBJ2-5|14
TGTGCCAGCAGTGCACTACAGGGGGGAGAGACCCAGTACTTC
CASSALQGGETQYF
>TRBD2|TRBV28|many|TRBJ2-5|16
TGTGCCAGCAGTTCCTTACTCCAGCGGGAGCGGGAGACCCAGTACTTC
CASSSLLQRERETQYF
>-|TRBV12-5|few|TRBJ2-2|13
TGTGCTAGTGGGGCAGGGAACACCGGGGAGCTGTTTTTT
CASGAGNTGELFF
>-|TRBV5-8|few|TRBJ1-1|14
TGTGCCAGCAGCCCGTTCGGGGCCGCCACTGAAGCTTTCTTT
CASSPFGAATEAFF
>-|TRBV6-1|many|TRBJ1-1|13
TGTGCCAGCAGTGAAACCCACGCATCGCAAGCTTTCTTT
CASSETHASQAFF
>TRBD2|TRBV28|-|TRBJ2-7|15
TGTGCCAGCAGTTTCCCGACTAGCGGGAGCTTCGAGCAGTACTTC
CASSFPTSGSFEQYF
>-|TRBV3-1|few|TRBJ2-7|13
TGTGCCAGCAGCCAAGCCCGGCGGGGCGAGCAGTACTTC
CASSQARRGEQYF
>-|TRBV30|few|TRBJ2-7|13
TGTGCCTGGAGTGTACGCGGGAACTACGAGCAGTACTTC
CAWSVRGNYEQYF